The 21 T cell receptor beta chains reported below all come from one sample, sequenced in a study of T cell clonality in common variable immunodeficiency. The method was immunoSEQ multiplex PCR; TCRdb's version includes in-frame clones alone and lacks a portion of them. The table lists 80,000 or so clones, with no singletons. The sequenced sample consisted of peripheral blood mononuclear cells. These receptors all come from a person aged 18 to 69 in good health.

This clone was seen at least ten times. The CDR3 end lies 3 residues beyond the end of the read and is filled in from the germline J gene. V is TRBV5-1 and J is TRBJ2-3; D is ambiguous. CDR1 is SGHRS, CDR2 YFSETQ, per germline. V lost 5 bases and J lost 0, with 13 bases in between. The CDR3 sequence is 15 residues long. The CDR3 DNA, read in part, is TGCGCCAGCAGTCATCAAGCCGCTAGCACAGATACG. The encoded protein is CASSHQAASTDT. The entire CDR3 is CASSHQAASTDTQYF. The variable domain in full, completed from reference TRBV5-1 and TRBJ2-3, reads KAGVTQTPRYLIKTRGQQVTLSCSPISGHRSVSWYQQTPGQGLQFLFEYFSETQRNKGNFPGRFSGRQFSNSRSEMNVSTLELGDSALYLCASSHQAASTDTQYFGPGTRLTVL.

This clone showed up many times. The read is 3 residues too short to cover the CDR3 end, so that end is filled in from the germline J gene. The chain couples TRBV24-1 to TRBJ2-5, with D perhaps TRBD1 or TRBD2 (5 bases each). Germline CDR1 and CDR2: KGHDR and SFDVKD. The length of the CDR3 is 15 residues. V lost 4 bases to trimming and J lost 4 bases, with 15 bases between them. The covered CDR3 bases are TGTGCCACCAGTGACCTAGGGGAGAACGGAGAGACC. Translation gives CATSDLGENGET. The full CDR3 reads CATSDLGENGETQYF.

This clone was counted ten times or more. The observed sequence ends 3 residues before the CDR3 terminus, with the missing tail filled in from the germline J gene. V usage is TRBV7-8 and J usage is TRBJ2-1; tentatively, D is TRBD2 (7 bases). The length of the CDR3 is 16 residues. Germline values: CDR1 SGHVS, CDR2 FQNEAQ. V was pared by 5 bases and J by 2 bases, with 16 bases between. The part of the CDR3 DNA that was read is TGTGCCAGCAGCCCCATAGGGGGAGGGCCCTACAATGAG. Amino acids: CASSPIGGGPYNE. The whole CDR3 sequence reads CASSPIGGGPYNEQFF.

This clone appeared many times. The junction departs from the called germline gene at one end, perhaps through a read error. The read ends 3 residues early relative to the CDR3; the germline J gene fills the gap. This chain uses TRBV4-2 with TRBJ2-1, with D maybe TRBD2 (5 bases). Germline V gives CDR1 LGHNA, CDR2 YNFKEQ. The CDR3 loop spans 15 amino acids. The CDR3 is CASSLGASSYYEQFF. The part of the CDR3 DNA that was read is TGCGCCAGCAGCCTCGGCGCTAGCTCGTATTATGAG.

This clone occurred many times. The CDR3 region is CASSHGQGWAGELFF. The DNA read from the CDR3 is TGCGCCAGCAGCCACGGACAGGGGTGGGCCGGGGAG. The V gene is TRBV5-1, the J gene TRBJ2-2; 9 bases agree with TRBD1. The read ends 3 residues before the CDR3 terminus; that terminus is restored from the germline J gene. V trimming: 4 bases; J trimming: 6 bases; junction bases outside the gene matches: 7. The CDR3 is made up of 15 amino acids. The germline V gene encodes CDR1 SGHRS and CDR2 YFSETQ.

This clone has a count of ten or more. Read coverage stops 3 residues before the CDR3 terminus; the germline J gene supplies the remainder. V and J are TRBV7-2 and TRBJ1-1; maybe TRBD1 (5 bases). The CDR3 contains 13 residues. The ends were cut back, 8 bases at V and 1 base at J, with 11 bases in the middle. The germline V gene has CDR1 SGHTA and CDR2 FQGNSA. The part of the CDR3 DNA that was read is TGTGCCAGCGGCCGCCAGGGGAACACTGAA. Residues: CASGRQGNTE. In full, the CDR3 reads CASGRQGNTEAFF.

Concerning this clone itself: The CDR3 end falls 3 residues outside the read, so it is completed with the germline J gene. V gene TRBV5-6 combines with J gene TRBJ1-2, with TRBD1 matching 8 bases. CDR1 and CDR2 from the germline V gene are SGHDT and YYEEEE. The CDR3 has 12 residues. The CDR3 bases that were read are TGTGCCAGCAGCACGGACAGGGTAGGC. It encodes CASSTDRVG. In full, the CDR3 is CASSTDRVGYTF.

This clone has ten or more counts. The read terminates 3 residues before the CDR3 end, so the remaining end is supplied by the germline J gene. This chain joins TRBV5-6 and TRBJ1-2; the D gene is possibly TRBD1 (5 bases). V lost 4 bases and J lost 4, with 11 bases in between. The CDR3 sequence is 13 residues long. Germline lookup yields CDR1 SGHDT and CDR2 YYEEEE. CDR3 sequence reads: CASSLDRAYGYTF. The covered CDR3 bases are TGTGCCAGCAGCCTCGACAGAGCCTATGGC.

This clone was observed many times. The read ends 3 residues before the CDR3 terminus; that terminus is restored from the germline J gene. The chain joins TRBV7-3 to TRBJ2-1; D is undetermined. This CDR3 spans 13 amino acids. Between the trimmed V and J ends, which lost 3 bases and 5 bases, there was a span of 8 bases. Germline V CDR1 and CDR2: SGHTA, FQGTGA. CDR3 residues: CASSLRANNEQFF. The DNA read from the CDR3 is TGTGCCAGCAGCTTGAGAGCGAACAATGAG.

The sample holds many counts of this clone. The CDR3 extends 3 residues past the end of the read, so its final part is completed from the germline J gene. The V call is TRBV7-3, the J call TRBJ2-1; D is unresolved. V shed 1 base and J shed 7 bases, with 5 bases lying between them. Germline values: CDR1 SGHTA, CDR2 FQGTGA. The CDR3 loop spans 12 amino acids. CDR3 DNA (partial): TGTGCCAGCAGCTTAAATCCTAATGAG. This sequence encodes CASSLNPNE. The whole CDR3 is CASSLNPNEQFF.

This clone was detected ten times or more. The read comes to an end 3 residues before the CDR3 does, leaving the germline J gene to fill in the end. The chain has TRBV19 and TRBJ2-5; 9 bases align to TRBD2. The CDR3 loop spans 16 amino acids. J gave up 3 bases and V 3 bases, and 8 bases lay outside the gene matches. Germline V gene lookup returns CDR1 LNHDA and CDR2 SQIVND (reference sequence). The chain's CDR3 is CASSIPGGRAEETQYF. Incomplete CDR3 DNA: TGTGCCAGTAGTATCCCGGGCGGGAGGGCCGAAGAGACC.

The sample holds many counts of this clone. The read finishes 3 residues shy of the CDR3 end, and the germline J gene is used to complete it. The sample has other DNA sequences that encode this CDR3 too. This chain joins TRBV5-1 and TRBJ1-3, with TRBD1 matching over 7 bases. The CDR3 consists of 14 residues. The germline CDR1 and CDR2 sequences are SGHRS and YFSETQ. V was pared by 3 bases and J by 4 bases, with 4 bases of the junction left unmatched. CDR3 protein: CASSSGTAGNTIYF. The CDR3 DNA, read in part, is TGCGCCAGCAGCTCCGGGACAGCCGGAAACACC.

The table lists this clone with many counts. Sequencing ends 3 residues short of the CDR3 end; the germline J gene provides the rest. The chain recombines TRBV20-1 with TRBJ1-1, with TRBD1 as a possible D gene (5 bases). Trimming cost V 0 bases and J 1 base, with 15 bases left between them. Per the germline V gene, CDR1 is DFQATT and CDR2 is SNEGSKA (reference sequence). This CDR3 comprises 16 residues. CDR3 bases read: TGCAGTGCTAGAGATCCGCTCGGGGGACCGAACACTGAA. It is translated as CSARDPLGGPNTE. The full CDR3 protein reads CSARDPLGGPNTEAFF.

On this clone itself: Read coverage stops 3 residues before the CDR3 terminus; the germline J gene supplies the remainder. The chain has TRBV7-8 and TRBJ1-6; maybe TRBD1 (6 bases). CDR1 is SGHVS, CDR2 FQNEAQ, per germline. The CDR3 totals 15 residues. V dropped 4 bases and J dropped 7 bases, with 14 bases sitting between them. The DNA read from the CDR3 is TGTGCCAGCAGCTCCGGGGGGCGGGAGAATTCACCC. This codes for CASSSGGRENSP. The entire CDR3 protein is CASSSGGRENSPLHF. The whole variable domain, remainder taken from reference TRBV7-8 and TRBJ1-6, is GAGVSQSPRYKVAKRGQDVALRCDPISGHVSLFWYQQALGQGPEFLTYFQNEAQLDKSGLPSDRFFAERPEGSVSTLKIQRTQQEDSAVYLCASSSGGRENSPLHFGNGTRLTVT.

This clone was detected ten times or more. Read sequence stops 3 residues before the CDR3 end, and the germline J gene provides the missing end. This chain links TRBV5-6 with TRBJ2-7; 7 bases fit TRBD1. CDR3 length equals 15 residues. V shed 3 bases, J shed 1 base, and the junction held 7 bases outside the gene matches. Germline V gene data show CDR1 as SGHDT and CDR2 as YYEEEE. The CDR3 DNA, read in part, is TGTGCCAGCAGCTGGAGACAGGGAGTATCCTACGAG. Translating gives CASSWRQGVSYE. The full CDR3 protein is CASSWRQGVSYEQYF. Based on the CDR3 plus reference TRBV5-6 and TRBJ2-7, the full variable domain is DAGVTQSPTHLIKTRGQQVTLRCSPKSGHDTVSWYQQALGQGPQFIFQYYEEEERQRGNFPDRFSGHQFPNYSSELNVNALLLGDSALYLCASSWRQGVSYEQYFGPGTRLTVT.

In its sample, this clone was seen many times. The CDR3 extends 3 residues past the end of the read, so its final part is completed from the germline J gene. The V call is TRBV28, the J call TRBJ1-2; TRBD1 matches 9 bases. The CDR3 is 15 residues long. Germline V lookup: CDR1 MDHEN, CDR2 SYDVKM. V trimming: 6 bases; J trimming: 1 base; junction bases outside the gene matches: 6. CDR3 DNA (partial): TGTGCCAGCAGGCCGACGGGACAGGGTAACTATGGC. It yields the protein CASRPTGQGNYG. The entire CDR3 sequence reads CASRPTGQGNYGYTF.

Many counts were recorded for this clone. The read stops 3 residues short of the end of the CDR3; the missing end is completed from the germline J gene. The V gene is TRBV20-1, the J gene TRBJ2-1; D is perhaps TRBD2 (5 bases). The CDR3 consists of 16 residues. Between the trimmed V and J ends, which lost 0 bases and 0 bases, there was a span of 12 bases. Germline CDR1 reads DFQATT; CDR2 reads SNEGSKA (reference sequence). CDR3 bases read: TGCAGTGCTAGAGATGCGGGCGGAAGCTCCTACAATGAG. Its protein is CSARDAGGSSYNE. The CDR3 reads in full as CSARDAGGSSYNEQFF.

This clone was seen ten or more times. This chain's CDR3 is CATSDPKGLETGELFF. Incomplete CDR3 DNA: TGTGCCACCAGTGATCCAAAGGGACTAGAAACAGGGGAG. The V gene is TRBV24-1, the J gene TRBJ2-2, with 8 bases fitting TRBD2. The CDR3 end is not reached by the read, which stops 3 residues before it; the germline J gene fills it in. Losses at the gene ends were 3 bases for V and 8 bases for J; bases not matched to a gene: 10. The CDR3 covers 16 residues. Germline CDR1 reads KGHDR; CDR2 reads SFDVKD.

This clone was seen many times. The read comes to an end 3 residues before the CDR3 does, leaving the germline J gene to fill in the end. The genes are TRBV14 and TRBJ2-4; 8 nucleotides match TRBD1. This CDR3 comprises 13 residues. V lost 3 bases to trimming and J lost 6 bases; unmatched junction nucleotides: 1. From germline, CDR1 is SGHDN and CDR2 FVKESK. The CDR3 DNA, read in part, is TGTGCCAGCAGCCACGGACAGGGAAACATT. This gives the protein CASSHGQGNI. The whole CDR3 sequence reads CASSHGQGNIQYF.

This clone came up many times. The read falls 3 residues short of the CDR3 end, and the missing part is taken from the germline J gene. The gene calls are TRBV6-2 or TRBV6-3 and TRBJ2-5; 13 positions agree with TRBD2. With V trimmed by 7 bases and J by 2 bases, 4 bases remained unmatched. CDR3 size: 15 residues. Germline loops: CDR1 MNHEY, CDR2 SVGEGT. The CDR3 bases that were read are TGTGCCAGCACCTCGGGACTAGCGGGACAAGAGACC. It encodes CASTSGLAGQET. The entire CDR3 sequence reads CASTSGLAGQETQYF.

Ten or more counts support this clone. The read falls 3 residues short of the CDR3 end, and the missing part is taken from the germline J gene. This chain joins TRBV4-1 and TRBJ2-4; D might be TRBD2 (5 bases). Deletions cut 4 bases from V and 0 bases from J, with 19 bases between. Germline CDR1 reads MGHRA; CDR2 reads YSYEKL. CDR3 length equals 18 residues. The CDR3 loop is CASSPGSALQLAKNIQYF. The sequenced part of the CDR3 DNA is TGCGCCAGCAGCCCGGGGAGCGCCCTCCAACTAGCCAAAAACATT.